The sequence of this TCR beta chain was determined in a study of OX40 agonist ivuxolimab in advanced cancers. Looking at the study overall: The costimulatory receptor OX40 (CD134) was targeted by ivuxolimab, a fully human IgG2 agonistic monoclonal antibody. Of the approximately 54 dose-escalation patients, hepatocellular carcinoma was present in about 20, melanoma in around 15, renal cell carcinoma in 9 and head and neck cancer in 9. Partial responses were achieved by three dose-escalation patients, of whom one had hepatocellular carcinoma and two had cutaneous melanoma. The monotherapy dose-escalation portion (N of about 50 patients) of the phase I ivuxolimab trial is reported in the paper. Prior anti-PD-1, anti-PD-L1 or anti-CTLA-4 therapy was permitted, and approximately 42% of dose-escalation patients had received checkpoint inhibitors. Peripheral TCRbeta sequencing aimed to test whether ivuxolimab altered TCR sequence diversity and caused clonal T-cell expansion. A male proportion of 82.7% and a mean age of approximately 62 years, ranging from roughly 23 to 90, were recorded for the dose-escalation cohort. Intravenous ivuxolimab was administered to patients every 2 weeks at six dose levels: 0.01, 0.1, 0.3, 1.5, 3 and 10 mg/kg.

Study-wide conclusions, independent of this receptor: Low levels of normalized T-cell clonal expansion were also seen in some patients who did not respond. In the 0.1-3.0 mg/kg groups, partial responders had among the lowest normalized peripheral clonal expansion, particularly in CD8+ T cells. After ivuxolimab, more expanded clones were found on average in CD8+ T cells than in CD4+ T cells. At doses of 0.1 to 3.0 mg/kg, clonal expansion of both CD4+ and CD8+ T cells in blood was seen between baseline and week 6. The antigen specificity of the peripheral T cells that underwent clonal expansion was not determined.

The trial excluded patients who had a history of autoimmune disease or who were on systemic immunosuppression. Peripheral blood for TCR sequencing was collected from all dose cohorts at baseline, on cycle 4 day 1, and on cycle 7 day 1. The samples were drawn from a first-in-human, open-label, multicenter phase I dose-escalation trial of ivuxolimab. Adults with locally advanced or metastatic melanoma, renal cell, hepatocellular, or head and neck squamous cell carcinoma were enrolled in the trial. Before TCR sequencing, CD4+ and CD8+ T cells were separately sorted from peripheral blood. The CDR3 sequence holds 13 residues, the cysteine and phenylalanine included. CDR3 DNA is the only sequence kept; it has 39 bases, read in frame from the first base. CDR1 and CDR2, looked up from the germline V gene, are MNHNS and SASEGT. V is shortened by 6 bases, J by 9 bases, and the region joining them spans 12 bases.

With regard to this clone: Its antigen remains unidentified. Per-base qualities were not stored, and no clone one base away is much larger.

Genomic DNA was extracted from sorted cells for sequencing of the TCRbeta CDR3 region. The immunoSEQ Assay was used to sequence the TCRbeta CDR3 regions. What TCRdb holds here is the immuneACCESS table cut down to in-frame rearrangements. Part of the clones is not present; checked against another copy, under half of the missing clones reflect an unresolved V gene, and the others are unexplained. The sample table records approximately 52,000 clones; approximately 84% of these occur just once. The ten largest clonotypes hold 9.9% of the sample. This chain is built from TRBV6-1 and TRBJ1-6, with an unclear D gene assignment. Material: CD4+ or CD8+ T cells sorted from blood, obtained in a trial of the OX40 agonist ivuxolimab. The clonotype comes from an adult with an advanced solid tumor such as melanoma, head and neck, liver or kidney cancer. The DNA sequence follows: TGTGCCAGCAGCGGGCAGAGCGGTTCACCCCTCCACTTT. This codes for CASSGQSGSPLHF.